These T cell receptor beta chains were read from a single sample in a study of T cells in Graves' hyperthyroidism and ophthalmopathy. TCRdb re-called the multiplex PCR reads with MiXCR, one entry per CDR3 protein. The sample yields about 640,000 distinct CDR3 sequences, less than 25% seen once. The specimen was blood. These receptor sequences come from a man aged 30 to 39 with Graves' ophthalmopathy. The conserved cysteine and the conserved F or W are not part of the CDR3 here.

v_gene,len,j_gene,CDR3aa
TRBV6-1,12,TRBJ1-1,ASSSRSLNTEAF
TRBV6-1,14,TRBJ2-2,ASRANGGGGSGELF
TRBV27,15,TRBJ2-5,ASSLSGQGKDQETQY
TRBV7-9,14,TRBJ2-2,ASSPGAGRDTGELF
TRBV20-1,11,TRBJ1-2,SASQEGRRGYT
TRBV7-3,11,TRBJ1-6,ASSLGGGSPLH
TRBV7-3,15,TRBJ2-2,ASSLLAGVGNTGELF
TRBV12-3/TRBV12-4,12,TRBJ2-7,ASSLGMRLYEQY
TRBV7-2,10,TRBJ2-1,ASSYRQGEQF
TRBV28,12,TRBJ1-5,ASRPPISQQPQH
TRBV5-1,13,TRBJ1-6,ASSVMGRAYSPLH
TRBV6-5,13,TRBJ2-1,ASSLLALPDDEQF
TRBV6-1,14,TRBJ2-1,ASAPQVMGPYNEQF
TRBV20-1,12,TRBJ1-4,SARGAGANEKLF
TRBV15,13,TRBJ1-4,ATSRNPGLGEKLF
TRBV28,12,TRBJ2-7,ASSPRQGVGEQY
TRBV6-5,12,TRBJ2-2,ASSYFLNTGELF
TRBV11-2,13,TRBJ2-5,ASSLSPEYQETQY
TRBV9,13,TRBJ2-5,ASSEGLADQETQY
TRBV19,12,TRBJ1-5,ASSIIRVDQPQH
TRBV28,14,TRBJ1-5,ASSLTGTGAGQPQH
TRBV5-1,11,TRBJ2-5,ASSLWFQETQY
TRBV4-1,14,TRBJ1-3,ASSQARGLGGNTIY
TRBV6-1,15,TRBJ2-3,ASSQGRLAGTTDTQY
TRBV6-2/TRBV6-3,14,TRBJ2-1,ASRHSPGGLKDEQF
TRBV11-2,12,TRBJ1-3,ASSSQGTGNTIY
TRBV18,10,TRBJ2-5,ASSPSKETQY